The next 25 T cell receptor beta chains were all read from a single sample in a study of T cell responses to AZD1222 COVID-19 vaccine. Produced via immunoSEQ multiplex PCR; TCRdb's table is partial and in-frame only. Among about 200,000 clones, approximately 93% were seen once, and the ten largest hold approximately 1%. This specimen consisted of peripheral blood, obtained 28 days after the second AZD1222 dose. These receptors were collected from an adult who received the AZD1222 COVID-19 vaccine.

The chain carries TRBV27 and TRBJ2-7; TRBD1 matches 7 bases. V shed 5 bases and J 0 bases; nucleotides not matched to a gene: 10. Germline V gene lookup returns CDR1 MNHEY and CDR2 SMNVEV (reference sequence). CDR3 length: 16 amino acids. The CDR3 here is CASSPDNRGSSYEQYF. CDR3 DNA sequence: TGTGCCAGCAGTCCCGACAACAGGGGTTCCTCCTACGAGCAGTACTTC.

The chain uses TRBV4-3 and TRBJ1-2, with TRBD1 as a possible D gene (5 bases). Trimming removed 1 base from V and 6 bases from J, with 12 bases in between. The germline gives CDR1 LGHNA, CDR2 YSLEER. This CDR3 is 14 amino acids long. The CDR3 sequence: CASSQVWQGNGYTF. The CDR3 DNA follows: TGCGCCAGCAGCCAAGTTTGGCAGGGCAATGGCTACACCTTC.

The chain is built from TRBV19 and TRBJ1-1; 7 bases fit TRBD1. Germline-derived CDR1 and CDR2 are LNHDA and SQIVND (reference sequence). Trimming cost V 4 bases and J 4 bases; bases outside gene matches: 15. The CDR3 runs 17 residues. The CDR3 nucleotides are TGTGCCAGTAGTACACCACGGGACAGCCCACAGGGCACTGAAGCTTTCTTT. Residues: CASSTPRDSPQGTEAFF.

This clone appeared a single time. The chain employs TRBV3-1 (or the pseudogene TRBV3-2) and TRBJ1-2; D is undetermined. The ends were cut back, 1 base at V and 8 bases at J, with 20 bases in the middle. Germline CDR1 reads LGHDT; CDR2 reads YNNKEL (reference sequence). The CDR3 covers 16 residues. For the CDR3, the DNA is TGTGCCAGCAGCCAAGTGGGAAGGATTGGAGTAGGCGGCTACACCTTC. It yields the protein CASSQVGRIGVGGYTF.

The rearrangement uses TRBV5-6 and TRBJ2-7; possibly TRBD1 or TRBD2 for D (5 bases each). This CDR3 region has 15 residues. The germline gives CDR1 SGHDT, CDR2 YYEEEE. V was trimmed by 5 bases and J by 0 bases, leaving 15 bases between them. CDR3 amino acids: CASSLRGAGSYEQYF. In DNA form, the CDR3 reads TGTGCCAGCAGTCTACGAGGGGCCGGCTCCTACGAGCAGTACTTC. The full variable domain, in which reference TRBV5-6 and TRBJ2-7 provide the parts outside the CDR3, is DAGVTQSPTHLIKTRGQQVTLRCSPKSGHDTVSWYQQALGQGPQFIFQYYEEEERQRGNFPDRFSGHQFPNYSSELNVNALLLGDSALYLCASSLRGAGSYEQYFGPGTRLTVT.

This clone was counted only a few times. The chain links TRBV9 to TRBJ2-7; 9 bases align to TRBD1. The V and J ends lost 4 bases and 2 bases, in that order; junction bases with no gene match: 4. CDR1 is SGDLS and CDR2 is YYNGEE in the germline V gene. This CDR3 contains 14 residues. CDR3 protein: CASSPRQGAYEQYF. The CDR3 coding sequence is TGTGCCAGCAGCCCTCGACAGGGGGCCTACGAGCAGTACTTC. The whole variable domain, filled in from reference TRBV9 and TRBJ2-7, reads DSGVTQTPKHLITATGQRVTLRCSPRSGDLSVYWYQQSLDQGLQFLIQYYNGEERAKGNILERFSAQQFPDLHSELNLSSLELGDSALYFCASSPRQGAYEQYFGPGTRLTVT.

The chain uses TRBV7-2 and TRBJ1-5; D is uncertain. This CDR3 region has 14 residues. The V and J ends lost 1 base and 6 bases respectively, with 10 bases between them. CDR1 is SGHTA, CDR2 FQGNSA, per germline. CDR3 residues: CASSLVRDGQPQHF. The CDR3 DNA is TGTGCCAGCAGCTTAGTTCGGGATGGTCAGCCCCAGCATTTT.

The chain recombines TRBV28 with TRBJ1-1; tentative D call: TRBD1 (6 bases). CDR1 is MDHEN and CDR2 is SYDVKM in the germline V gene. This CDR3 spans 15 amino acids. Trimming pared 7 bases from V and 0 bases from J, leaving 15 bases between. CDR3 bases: TGTGCCAGCACCCCGGAGGACAGACTGAACACTGAAGCTTTCTTT. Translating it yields CASTPEDRLNTEAFF.

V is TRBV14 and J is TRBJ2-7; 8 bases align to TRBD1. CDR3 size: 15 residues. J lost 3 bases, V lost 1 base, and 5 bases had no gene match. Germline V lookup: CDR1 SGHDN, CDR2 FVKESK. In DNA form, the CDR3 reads TGTGCCAGCAGCCAAGGCCAGGGGGCACGCTACGAGCAGTACTTC. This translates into CASSQGQGARYEQYF.

The CDR3 reads CASSLSGNNYGYTF. The DNA for the CDR3 is TGTGCCAGCAGTTTGTCTGGCAACAACTATGGCTACACCTTC. The chain combines TRBV28 with TRBJ1-2, with D hard to call. Trimming left V 3 bases short and J 2 bases short, with 10 bases between. Germline V gene data show CDR1 as MDHEN and CDR2 as SYDVKM. The CDR3 spans 14 residues.

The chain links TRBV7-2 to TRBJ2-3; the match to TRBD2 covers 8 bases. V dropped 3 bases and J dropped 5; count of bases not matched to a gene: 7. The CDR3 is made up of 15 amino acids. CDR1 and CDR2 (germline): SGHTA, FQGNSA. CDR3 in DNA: TGTGCCAGCAGCTTTGCGGGGGGCGGGAAAGATACGCAGTATTTT. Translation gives CASSFAGGGKDTQYF.

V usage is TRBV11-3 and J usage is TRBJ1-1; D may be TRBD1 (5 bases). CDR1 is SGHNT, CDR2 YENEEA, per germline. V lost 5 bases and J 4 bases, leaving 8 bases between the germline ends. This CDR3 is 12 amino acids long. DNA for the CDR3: TGTGCCAGCAGCCGGGGACCCACTGAAGCTTTCTTT. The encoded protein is CASSRGPTEAFF.

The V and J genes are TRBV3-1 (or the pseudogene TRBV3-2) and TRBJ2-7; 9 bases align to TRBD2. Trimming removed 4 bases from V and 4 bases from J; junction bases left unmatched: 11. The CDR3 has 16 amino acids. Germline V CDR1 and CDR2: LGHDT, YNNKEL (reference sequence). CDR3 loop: CASSRPLAGAQYEQYF. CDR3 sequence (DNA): TGTGCCAGCAGCCGACCTTTAGCGGGGGCTCAATACGAGCAGTACTTC.

In nucleotides, the CDR3 is TGTGCCAGCAGCGTAGAGGGAACTAGCACTGAAGCTTTCTTT. It is translated as CASSVEGTSTEAFF. The chain links TRBV9 to TRBJ1-1; D gene uncertain. Between the trimmed V and J ends, which lost 0 bases and 4 bases, there was a span of 10 bases. This CDR3 contains 14 residues. The germline CDR1 and CDR2 sequences are SGDLS and YYNGEE.

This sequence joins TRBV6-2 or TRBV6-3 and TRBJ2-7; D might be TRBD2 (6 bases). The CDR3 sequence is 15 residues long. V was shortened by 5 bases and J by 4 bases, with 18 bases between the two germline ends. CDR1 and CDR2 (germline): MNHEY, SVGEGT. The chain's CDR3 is CASSTPLRGGYEQYF. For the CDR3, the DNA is TGTGCCAGCAGTACCCCTCTGCGGGGTGGGTACGAGCAGTACTTC.

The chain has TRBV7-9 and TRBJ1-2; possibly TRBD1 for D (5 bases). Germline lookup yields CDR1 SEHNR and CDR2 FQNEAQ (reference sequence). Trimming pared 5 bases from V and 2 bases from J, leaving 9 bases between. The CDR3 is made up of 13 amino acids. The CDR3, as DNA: TGTGCCAGCAGCCCGCGACAGAACTATGGCTACACCTTC. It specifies CASSPRQNYGYTF.

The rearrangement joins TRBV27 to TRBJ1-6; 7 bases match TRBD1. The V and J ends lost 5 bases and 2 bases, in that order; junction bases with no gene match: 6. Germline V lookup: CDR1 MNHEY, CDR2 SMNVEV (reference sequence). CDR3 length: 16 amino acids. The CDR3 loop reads CASSPGTVTYNSPLHF. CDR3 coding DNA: TGTGCCAGCAGTCCGGGGACAGTAACCTATAATTCACCCCTCCACTTT.

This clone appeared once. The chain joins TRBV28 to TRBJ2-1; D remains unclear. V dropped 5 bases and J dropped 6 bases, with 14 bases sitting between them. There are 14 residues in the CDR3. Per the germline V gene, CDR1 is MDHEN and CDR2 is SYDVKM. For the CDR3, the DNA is TGTGCCAGCAGTCTCGAGATCACAAGCAATGAGCAGTTCTTC. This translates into CASSLEITSNEQFF. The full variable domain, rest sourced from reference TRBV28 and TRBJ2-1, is DVKVTQSSRYLVKRTGEKVFLECVQDMDHENMFWYRQDPGLGLRLIYFSYDVKMKEKGDIPEGYSVSREKKERFSLILESASTNQTSMYLCASSLEITSNEQFFGPGTRLTVL.

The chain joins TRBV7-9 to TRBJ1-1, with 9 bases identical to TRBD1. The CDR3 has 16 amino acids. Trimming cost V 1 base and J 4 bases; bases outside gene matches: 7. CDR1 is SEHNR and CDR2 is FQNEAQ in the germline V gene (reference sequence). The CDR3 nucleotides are TGTGCCAGCAGCTTAGAGGGGGACAGGGCATTCACTGAAGCTTTCTTT. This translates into CASSLEGDRAFTEAFF.

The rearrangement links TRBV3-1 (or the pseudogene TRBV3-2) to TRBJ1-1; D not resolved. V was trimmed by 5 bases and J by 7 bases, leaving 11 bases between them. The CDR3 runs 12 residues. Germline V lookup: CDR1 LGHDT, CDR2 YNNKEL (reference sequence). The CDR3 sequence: CASSNWGFEAFF. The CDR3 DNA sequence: TGTGCCAGCAGCAACTGGGGTTTTGAAGCTTTCTTT.

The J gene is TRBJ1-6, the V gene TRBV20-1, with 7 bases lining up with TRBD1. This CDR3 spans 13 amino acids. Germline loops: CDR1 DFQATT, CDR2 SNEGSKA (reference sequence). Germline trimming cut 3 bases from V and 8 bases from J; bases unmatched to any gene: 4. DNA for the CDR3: TGCAGTGCTAGTGACAGGGTGGATTCACCCCTCCACTTT. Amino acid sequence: CSASDRVDSPLHF.

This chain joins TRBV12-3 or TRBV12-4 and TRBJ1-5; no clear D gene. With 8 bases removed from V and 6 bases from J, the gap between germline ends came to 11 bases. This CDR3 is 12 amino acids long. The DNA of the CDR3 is TGTGCCAGCTCGATAGGAGGTCAGCCCCAGCATTTT. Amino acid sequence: CASSIGGQPQHF.

The chain's CDR3 is CASSPGASDYEQYF. In nucleotides, the CDR3 is TGTGCCAGCTCACCGGGGGCCTCAGACTACGAGCAGTACTTC. V and J are TRBV18 and TRBJ2-7; TRBD1 is a possible D gene (6 bases). The CDR3 spans 14 residues. Trimming removed 3 bases from V and 3 bases from J, with 12 bases in between. Germline V gene lookup returns CDR1 KGHSH and CDR2 LQKENI.

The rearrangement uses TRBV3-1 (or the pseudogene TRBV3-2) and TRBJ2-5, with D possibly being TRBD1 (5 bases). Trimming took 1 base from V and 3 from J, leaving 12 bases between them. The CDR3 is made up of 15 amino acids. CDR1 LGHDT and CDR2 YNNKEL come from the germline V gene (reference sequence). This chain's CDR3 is CASSQVPVGEETQYF. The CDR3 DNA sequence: TGTGCCAGCAGCCAAGTTCCGGTAGGGGAAGAGACCCAGTACTTC.

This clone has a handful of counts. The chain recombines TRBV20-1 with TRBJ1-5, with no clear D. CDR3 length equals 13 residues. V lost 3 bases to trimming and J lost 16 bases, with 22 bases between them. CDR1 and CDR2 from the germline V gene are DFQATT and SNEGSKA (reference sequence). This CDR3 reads CSASPTSGPSYHF. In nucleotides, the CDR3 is TGCAGTGCTAGTCCCACATCCGGGCCCTCGTATCATTTT.